A single sample is the source of the 25 T cell receptor beta chains below, sequenced in a study of human T cells and chemical hapten exposure. Time point specified: patch test 2, 6 weeks after DPC sensitization. Indicated treatment: therapeutic diphenylcyclopropenone sensitization with weekly scalp DPC. Via MiXCR, TCRdb re-called the RACE reads, giving one row per CDR3 protein. The sample has fewer than 85,000 distinct CDR3 sequences; 11% are singletons. The starting material was whole blood, obtained in connection with sensitization to the hapten diphenylcyclopropenone (DPC). The source of these receptors is a man younger than 30 with alopecia areata. Some clones in this sample may be carry-over from other donors' samples.

This clonotype was seen a handful of times. The V gene is TRBV4-3, the J gene TRBJ2-1, with 9 positions matching TRBD1. The CDR3 contains 17 residues. Germline loops: CDR1 LGHNA, CDR2 YSLEER. With V trimmed by 1 base and J by 4 bases, 8 bases remained unmatched. The CDR3 is CASSQGPGQGRYNEQFF. In DNA, the CDR3 is TGCGCCAGCAGCCAAGGTCCCGGACAGGGGCGATACAATGAGCAGTTCTTC.

This clonotype was observed a handful of times. This chain uses TRBV5-4 with TRBJ1-6; 7 nucleotides match TRBD1. The CDR3 totals 17 residues. Germline CDR1 and CDR2: SGHNT and YYREEE (reference sequence). The CDR3 protein is CAGQDAFFADQNSPLHF. The CDR3 bases are TGTGCAGGACAGGACGCCTTTTTCGCAGACCAAAATTCACCCCTCCACTTT.

The chain is built from TRBV28 and TRBJ1-2, with a weak D call TRBD1 (5 bases). The CDR3 runs to 12 residues. The germline CDR1 and CDR2 sequences are MDHEN and SYDVKM. The V and J ends lost 10 bases and 4 bases respectively, with 13 bases between them. This chain's CDR3 is CAIQGTTYGYTF. DNA for the CDR3: TGTGCCATCCAGGGAACGACCTATGGCTACACCTTC.

At least ten counts were recorded for this clonotype. This chain connects TRBV7-6 to TRBJ1-1; TRBD1 matches at 10 bases. This CDR3 region has 14 residues. Germline V gene lookup returns CDR1 SGHVS and CDR2 FNYEAQ. V lost 3 bases, J lost 7 bases, and 5 bases stayed unmatched. The chain's CDR3 is CASSLGTGAVEAFF. Here the CDR3 DNA reads TGTGCCAGCAGCTTGGGGACAGGGGCGGTTGAAGCTTTCTTT.

This clonotype has only a few counts. The chain recombines TRBV5-5 with TRBJ1-1; perhaps TRBD1 as D (5 bases). Trimming took off 4 bases at V and 10 bases at J, with 17 bases between the two ends. The V gene's germline CDR1 is SGHKS and CDR2 YYEKEE (reference sequence). CDR3 length: 13 amino acids. The DNA for the CDR3 is TGTGCCAGCAGCGGGGAGGGGAAGTGGGCAGCTTTCTTT. Residues: CASSGEGKWAAFF.

J is TRBJ1-1 and V is TRBV4-3; D unclear. This CDR3 has 12 residues. V lost 0 bases to trimming and J lost 6 bases, with 5 bases between them. The germline CDR1 and CDR2 sequences are LGHNA and YSLEER. The chain's CDR3 is CASSQERSEAFF. The CDR3 DNA follows: TGCGCCAGCAGCCAAGAACGGTCTGAAGCTTTCTTT.

V gene TRBV4-3 combines with J gene TRBJ2-7; possible D gene TRBD1, 6 bases. This CDR3 spans 14 amino acids. V was cut by 0 bases and J by 5 bases, with 11 bases left in between. Germline-derived CDR1 and CDR2 are LGHNA and YSLEER. CDR3 coding DNA: TGCGCCAGCAGCCAAGAATACAGGGCCCACGAGCAGTACTTC. It encodes CASSQEYRAHEQYF.

This chain connects TRBV20-1 to TRBJ2-7; 9 nucleotides line up with TRBD1. The CDR3 spans 14 residues. Germline CDR1 reads DFQATT; CDR2 reads SNEGSKA (reference sequence). V trimming: 6 bases; J trimming: 4 bases; junction bases outside the gene matches: 10. As DNA, the CDR3 is TGCAGTGCGGAGGGACAGGGCTTTAGGTACGAGCAGTACTTC. It is translated as CSAEGQGFRYEQYF.

The V gene is TRBV18, the J gene TRBJ1-3; D is ambiguous. Germline V lookup: CDR1 KGHSH, CDR2 LQKENI. This CDR3 has 14 amino acids. The V end was cut by 5 bases, the J end by 4 bases, with 12 bases between. CDR3 residues: CASSSDRDGNTIYF. For the CDR3, the DNA is TGTGCCAGCTCATCAGACCGTGACGGAAACACCATATATTTT.

The chain combines TRBV11-2 with TRBJ2-7, with TRBD2 matching over 10 bases. V trimming: 10 bases; J trimming: 1 base; junction bases outside the gene matches: 7. The germline V gene has CDR1 SGHAT and CDR2 FQNNGV. The length of the CDR3 is 14 residues. The CDR3, as DNA: TGTGCCACCACCAGCGGGGGGGCTTCCTACGAGCAGTACTTC. Protein: CATTSGGASYEQYF. The entire variable domain, with the rest obtained from reference TRBV11-2 and TRBJ2-7, is as follows: EAGVAQSPRYKIIEKRQSVAFWCNPISGHATLYWYQQILGQGPKLLIQFQNNGVVDDSQLPKDRFSAERLKGVDSTLKIQPAKLEDSAVYLCATTSGGASYEQYFGPGTRLTVT.

This clonotype turned up a few times. The rearrangement links TRBV27 to TRBJ1-1; D ambiguous. The V gene's germline CDR1 is MNHEY and CDR2 SMNVEV (reference sequence). There are 14 residues in the CDR3. Deletions cut 2 bases from V and 1 base from J, with 8 bases between. The CDR3 sequence is CASSLGAGNTEAFF. The DNA of the CDR3 is TGTGCCAGCAGTTTAGGAGCGGGGAACACTGAAGCTTTCTTT.

The rearrangement uses TRBV10-3 and TRBJ2-1; D tentatively reads TRBD1 or TRBD2 (5 bases each). Germline V gene lookup returns CDR1 ENHRY and CDR2 SYGVKD. Trimming cost V 5 bases and J 10 bases, with 15 bases left between them. The CDR3 is 13 amino acids. The CDR3 is CAISRDLGSEQFF. The CDR3 DNA is TGTGCCATCAGTCGGGACCTAGGTTCGGAGCAGTTCTTC.

The gene calls are TRBV28 and TRBJ2-1; D is unresolved. Germline loops: CDR1 MDHEN, CDR2 SYDVKM. The V and J ends lost 6 bases and 7 bases respectively, with 4 bases between them. The CDR3 runs 10 residues. Here the CDR3 reads CASRLNEQFF. CDR3 nucleotides: TGTGCCAGCAGGTTAAATGAGCAGTTCTTC. The full variable domain, in which reference TRBV28 and TRBJ2-1 provide the parts outside the CDR3, is DVKVTQSSRYLVKRTGEKVFLECVQDMDHENMFWYRQDPGLGLRLIYFSYDVKMKEKGDIPEGYSVSREKKERFSLILESASTNQTSMYLCASRLNEQFFGPGTRLTVL.

This clonotype was found many times. This chain uses TRBV2 with TRBJ2-2; D uncertain. Germline V gene lookup returns CDR1 SNHLY and CDR2 FYNNEI. This CDR3 has 13 amino acids. Trimming pared 7 bases from V and 6 bases from J, leaving 12 bases between. The chain's CDR3 is CASKQRFSGELFF. The CDR3 DNA reads as TGTGCCAGCAAACAAAGGTTCTCCGGGGAGCTGTTTTTT.

This chain uses TRBV3-1 with TRBJ2-2; D is undetermined. The germline V gene has CDR1 LGHDT and CDR2 YNNKEL (reference sequence). The V end was cut by 2 bases, the J end by 8 bases, with 3 bases between. This CDR3 has 11 amino acids. CDR3 amino acids: CASSQRGELFF. CDR3 bases: TGTGCCAGCAGCCAACGGGGGGAGCTGTTTTTT.

This clonotype was found a few times. The chain carries TRBV11-1 and TRBJ1-1, with 8 bases fitting TRBD1. Trimming took 8 bases from V and 4 from J; bases not matched to a gene: 6. This CDR3 comprises 13 residues. Germline CDR1 reads SGHAT; CDR2 reads FQDESV (reference sequence). The CDR3 region has the DNA TGTGCCAGCTCGGACAGGGAGGGCACTGAAGCTTTCTTT. Protein: CASSDREGTEAFF.

This clonotype was seen many times. The chain links TRBV7-2 to TRBJ1-3; D remains ambiguous. The CDR3 is 13 residues long. V lost 1 base, J lost 7 bases, and 8 bases lay in between. Germline V lookup: CDR1 SGHTA, CDR2 FQGNSA. The CDR3 DNA reads TGTGCCAGCAGCTTAGGCACCGAGAACACCATATATTTT. Protein product: CASSLGTENTIYF.

In this sample, this clonotype turned up a few times. J is TRBJ2-5 and V is TRBV7-3, with TRBD2 matching 7 bases. V trimming: 7 bases; J trimming: 5 bases; junction bases outside the gene matches: 13. Germline-derived CDR1 and CDR2 are SGHTA and FQGTGA. The CDR3 is 15 amino acids. CDR3 region: CASTRSGAHGETQYF. CDR3 in DNA: TGTGCCAGCACCCGCAGCGGGGCCCACGGGGAGACCCAGTACTTC.

The J gene is TRBJ1-4, the V gene TRBV18, with D possibly matching TRBD1 (5 bases). Germline CDR1 and CDR2: KGHSH and LQKENI. This CDR3 spans 14 amino acids. V lost 5 bases and J lost 5, with 12 bases in between. CDR3 DNA: TGTGCCAGCTCATCGGGACCGAGAAATGAAAAACTGTTTTTT. Amino acid sequence: CASSSGPRNEKLFF.

This clonotype was detected a few times. This rearrangement joins TRBV7-9 to TRBJ2-5, with TRBD1 identical over 7 bases. This CDR3 comprises 14 residues. From germline, CDR1 is SEHNR and CDR2 FQNEAQ (reference sequence). Germline trimming cut 0 bases from V and 5 bases from J; bases unmatched to any gene: 3. This CDR3 reads CASSLATDRETQYF. Written as DNA, the CDR3 is TGTGCCAGCAGCTTAGCCACGGACAGGGAGACCCAGTACTTC.

This clonotype was seen at least ten times. This rearrangement joins TRBV7-6 to TRBJ1-3; D is unresolved. V shed 2 bases and J shed 0 bases, with 8 bases lying between them. Germline-derived CDR1 and CDR2 are SGHVS and FNYEAQ. This CDR3 is 15 amino acids long. CDR3 loop: CASSLSSSSGNTIYF. CDR3 nucleotides: TGTGCCAGCAGCTTATCTTCCAGCTCTGGAAACACCATATATTTT.

This clonotype was found a few times. This chain uses TRBV28 with TRBJ2-1; D possibly corresponds to TRBD2 (7 bases). The CDR3 contains 15 residues. Germline CDR1 is MDHEN and CDR2 is SYDVKM. Trimming shortened V by 3 bases and J by 7 bases, and 16 bases separated the two germline ends. The CDR3 sequence: CASSFRGGPVNEQFF. The CDR3 bases are TGTGCCAGCAGTTTTAGGGGGGGACCGGTTAATGAGCAGTTCTTC.

The CDR3 DNA reads as TGCAGTTCCCCGTCTGGAGTAAGCGAGCAGTACTTC. Its protein is CSSPSGVSEQYF. V usage is TRBV20-1 and J usage is TRBJ2-7; D unresolved. Deletions cut 8 bases from V and 6 bases from J, with 17 bases between. The CDR3 is made up of 12 amino acids. Per germline, CDR1 DFQATT and CDR2 SNEGSKA (reference sequence).

The rearrangement joins TRBV20-1 to TRBJ2-1, with no clear D. The CDR3 spans 16 residues. The germline V and J ends were trimmed by 0 bases and 0 bases, with 12 bases remaining between them. The germline V gene has CDR1 DFQATT and CDR2 SNEGSKA (reference sequence). The CDR3 sequence: CSAREGLLGSYNEQFF. CDR3 nucleotide sequence: TGCAGTGCTAGAGAAGGTTTGCTGGGCTCCTACAATGAGCAGTTCTTC.

The genes are TRBV28 and TRBJ1-5; 7 bases are a match to TRBD1. The CDR3 runs 15 residues. The V gene end was trimmed by 6 bases and the J gene end by 6 bases; junction bases not matched to a gene: 11. Germline V CDR1 and CDR2: MDHEN, SYDVKM. In DNA form, the CDR3 reads TGTGCCAGCAGGCCCCCAGGGGGGAACAGTCAGCCCCAGCATTTT. Translated: CASRPPGGNSQPQHF. Based on the CDR3 plus reference TRBV28 and TRBJ1-5, the full variable domain is DVKVTQSSRYLVKRTGEKVFLECVQDMDHENMFWYRQDPGLGLRLIYFSYDVKMKEKGDIPEGYSVSREKKERFSLILESASTNQTSMYLCASRPPGGNSQPQHFGDGTRLSIL.